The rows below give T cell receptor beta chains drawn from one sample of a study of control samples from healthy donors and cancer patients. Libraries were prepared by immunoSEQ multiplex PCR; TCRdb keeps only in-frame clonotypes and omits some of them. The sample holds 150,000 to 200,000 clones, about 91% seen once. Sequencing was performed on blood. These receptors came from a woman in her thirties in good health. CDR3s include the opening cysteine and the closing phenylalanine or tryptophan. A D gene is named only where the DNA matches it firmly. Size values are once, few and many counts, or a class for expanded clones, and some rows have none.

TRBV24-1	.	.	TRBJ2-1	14	CATSEQGFSNEQFF	TGTGCCACCAGTGAACAGGGCTTTAGCAATGAGCAGTTCTTC
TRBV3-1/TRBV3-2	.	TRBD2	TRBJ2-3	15	CASSQGLAGTDTQYF	TGTGCCAGCAGCCAAGGACTAGCGGGAACAGATACGCAGTATTTT
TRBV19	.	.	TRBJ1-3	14	CASSIAVSGNTIYF	TGTGCCAGTAGTATAGCAGTCTCTGGAAACACCATATATTTT
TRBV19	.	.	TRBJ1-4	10	CASRAEKLFF	TGTGCCAGTAGGGCCGAAAAACTGTTTTTT
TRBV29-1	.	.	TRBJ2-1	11	CSVSRGNEQFF	TGCAGCGTATCCAGAGGGAATGAGCAGTTCTTC
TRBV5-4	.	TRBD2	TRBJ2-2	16	CASSEGTSGRTGELFF	TGTGCCAGCAGCGAGGGGACTAGCGGCCGCACCGGGGAGCTGTTTTTT
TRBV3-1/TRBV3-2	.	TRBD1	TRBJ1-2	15	CASSHSGQGKGGYTF	TGTGCCAGCAGCCATTCAGGACAGGGGAAGGGGGGCTACACCTTC
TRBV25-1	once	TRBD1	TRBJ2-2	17	CASSELRQGLDTGELFF	TGTGCCAGCAGTGAGCTCAGACAGGGGTTGGACACCGGGGAGCTGTTTTTT
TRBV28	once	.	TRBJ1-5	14	CASTLPQGNQPQHF	TGTGCCAGCACCCTGCCACAAGGCAATCAGCCCCAGCATTTT
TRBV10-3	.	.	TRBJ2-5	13	CAHGQGGSETQYF	TGTGCACACGGACAGGGAGGGTCGGAGACCCAGTACTTC
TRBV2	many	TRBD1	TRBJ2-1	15	CASTEGARWSDEQFF	TGTGCCAGCACCGAGGGGGCCAGGTGGTCGGATGAGCAGTTCTTC
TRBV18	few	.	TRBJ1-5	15	CASSPPGGTNQPQHF	TGTGCCAGCTCACCCCCGGGGGGGACCAATCAGCCCCAGCATTTT
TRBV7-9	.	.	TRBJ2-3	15	CASSLGVLAGDTQYF	TGTGCCAGCAGCTTAGGGGTACTAGCCGGAGATACGCAGTATTTT
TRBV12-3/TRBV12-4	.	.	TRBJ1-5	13	CASSLDRNQPQHF	TGTGCCAGCAGTTTAGACAGAAATCAGCCCCAGCATTTT
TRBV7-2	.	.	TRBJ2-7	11	CASSSSGEQYF	TGTGCCAGCAGCTCCTCCGGTGAGCAGTACTTC
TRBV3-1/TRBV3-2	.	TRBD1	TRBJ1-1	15	CASSPIGQGDTEAFF	TGTGCCAGCAGCCCTATCGGGCAGGGGGACACTGAAGCTTTCTTT
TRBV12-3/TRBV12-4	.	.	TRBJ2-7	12	CASSLKGYEQYF	TGTGCCAGCAGTTTGAAGGGGTACGAGCAGTACTTC
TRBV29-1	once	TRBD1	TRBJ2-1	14	CSAGTGSAYNEQFF	TGCAGCGCAGGGACAGGGTCGGCCTACAATGAGCAGTTCTTC
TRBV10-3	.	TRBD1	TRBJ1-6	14	CATLTGGLDSPLHF	TGTGCCACCCTAACAGGGGGCTTAGACTCACCCCTCCACTTT
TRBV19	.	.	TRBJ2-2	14	CASRAGANTGELFF	TGTGCCAGTAGAGCGGGCGCTAACACCGGGGAGCTGTTTTTT
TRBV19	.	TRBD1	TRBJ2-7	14	CASSIRQGTYEQYF	TGTGCCAGTAGTATCCGACAGGGGACCTACGAGCAGTACTTC
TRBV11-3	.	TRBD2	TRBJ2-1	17	CASSSSAGTSGYNEQFF	TGTGCCAGCAGCTCCTCGGCCGGGACTAGCGGATACAATGAGCAGTTCTTC
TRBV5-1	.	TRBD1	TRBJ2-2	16	CASRTRDRGNTGELFF	TGCGCCAGCAGAACGAGGGACAGGGGAAACACCGGGGAGCTGTTTTTT
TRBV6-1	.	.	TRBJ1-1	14	CASSEALKDTEAFF	TGTGCCAGCAGTGAAGCACTTAAAGACACTGAAGCTTTCTTT
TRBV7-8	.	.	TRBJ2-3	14	CASSSRWEADTQYF	TGTGCCAGCAGCTCCCGTTGGGAGGCAGATACGCAGTATTTT
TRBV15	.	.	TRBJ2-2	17	CATSRGTIGQGGGELFF	TGTGCCACCAGCAGAGGGACAATAGGTCAGGGAGGCGGGGAGCTGTTTTTT
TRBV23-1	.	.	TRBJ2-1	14	CASSGDKPYNEQFF	TGCGCCAGCAGCGGGGACAAACCCTACAATGAGCAGTTCTTC
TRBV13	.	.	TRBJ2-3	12	CASSLGRDTQYF	TGTGCCAGCAGCTTAGGTCGAGATACGCAGTATTTT
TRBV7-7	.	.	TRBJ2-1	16	CASSLGGNRGTSEQFF	TGTGCTAGCAGCTTAGGTGGGAACAGGGGGACTAGCGAGCAGTTCTTC
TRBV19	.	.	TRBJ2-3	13	CASKGGRTDTQYF	TGTGCCAGTAAGGGCGGTCGCACAGATACGCAGTATTTT
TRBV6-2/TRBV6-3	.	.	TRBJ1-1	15	CASSSSRREATSAFF	TGTGCCAGCAGTTCATCTAGGAGAGAGGCAACGTCGGCTTTCTTT
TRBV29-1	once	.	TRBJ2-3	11	CSVDGTYTQYF	TGCAGCGTTGACGGGACCTATACGCAGTATTTT
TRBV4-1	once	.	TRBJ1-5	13	CASSQVRNQPQHF	TGCGCCAGCAGCCAAGTGAGGAATCAGCCCCAGCATTTT
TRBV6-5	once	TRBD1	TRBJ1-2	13	CASRGPGQDGYTF	TGTGCCAGCAGGGGCCCAGGACAGGATGGCTACACCTTC
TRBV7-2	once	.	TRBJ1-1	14	CASSLGRSYNEAFF	TGTGCCAGCAGCTTAGGCCGGAGCTATAATGAAGCTTTCTTT
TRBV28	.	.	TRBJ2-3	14	CASSLLSETDTQYF	TGTGCCAGCAGTTTGTTGTCTGAAACAGATACGCAGTATTTT
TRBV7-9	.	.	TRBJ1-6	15	CASSPLGSRDSPLHF	TGTGCCAGCAGCCCTCTGGGCTCTAGGGATTCACCCCTCCACTTT
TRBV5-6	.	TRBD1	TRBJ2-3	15	CASRPRPTGTDTQYF	TGTGCCAGCAGACCGCGGCCGACAGGGACAGATACGCAGTATTTT
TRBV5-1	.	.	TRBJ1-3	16	CASSELIAHSGNTIYF	TGCGCCAGCAGCGAGTTGATCGCCCACTCTGGAAACACCATATATTTT
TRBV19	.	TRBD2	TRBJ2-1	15	CASSIMGGSYNEQFF	TGTGCCAGTAGTATTATGGGGGGGTCCTACAATGAGCAGTTCTTC
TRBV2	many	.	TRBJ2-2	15	CASSEPGQNTGELFF	TGTGCCAGCAGTGAACCCGGACAGAACACCGGGGAGCTGTTTTTT
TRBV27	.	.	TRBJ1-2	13	CASRLTRRDGYTF	TGTGCCAGCAGATTGACCCGGAGGGATGGCTACACCTTC
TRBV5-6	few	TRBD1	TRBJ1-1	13	CASSSGTGTEAFF	TGTGCCAGCAGCTCTGGGACAGGGACTGAAGCTTTCTTT
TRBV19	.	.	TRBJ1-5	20	CASSISGGGPGEFSNQPQHF	TGTGCCAGTAGTATTTCAGGCGGGGGCCCTGGGGAGTTTAGCAATCAGCCCCAGCATTTT
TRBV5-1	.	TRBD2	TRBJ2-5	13	CATSSGGRETQYF	TGCGCCACCTCCAGCGGGGGCAGAGAGACCCAGTACTTC
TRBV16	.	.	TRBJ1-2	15	CASGGWGSPNYGYTF	TGTGCCAGCGGAGGATGGGGCAGTCCTAACTATGGCTACACCTTC